The table lists the clone carrying this T cell receptor (beta chain) with a few counts. Antigen specificity is unknown. This specimen comes from a study of T-cell reconstitution after alpha-beta-depleted transplantation in children. Unique molecular identifiers tagged the TCRbeta library. One entry per CDR3 protein results from TCRdb running MiXCR on the PCR reads. The sample holds roughly 670,000 distinct CDR3 sequences, around 13% seen once. Overall study results and limits: Recipient T cells and thymic progenitors that survived were the source of the high TCRbeta diversity seen at day 60 in some patients. At around two months after transplant, the alpha-beta T cells were reportedly derived from several hundred expanded clones that came from non-depleted graft cells. Hyperexpanded clones declined; after one year, newly produced T cells mostly supplied diversity.

The CDR3 extends over 17 amino acids. The V gene lost 0 bases and the J gene lost 2 bases, with 16 bases spanning the gap. Germline V gene sequence: CDR1 MNHEY, CDR2 SVGAGI. This specimen consisted of PBMCs, obtained before TCRalphabeta/CD19-depleted stem cell transplant. The rearrangement uses TRBV6-5 and TRBJ1-1, with unresolved D. This TCR came from a girl aged 2 to 10 with congenital amegakaryocytic thrombocytopenia, due to receive a stem cell transplant. CDR3 sequence: CASSYSFLRGGNTEAFF. Here the CDR3 DNA reads TGTGCCAGCAGTTACTCTTTTCTCCGGGGTGGAAACACTGAAGCTTTCTTT.